The source of this T cell receptor beta chain is a study of blood T cells in healthy people across ages. Whole-study results and caveats: Naive and antigen-experienced cells could not be conclusively compared, given unsorted PBMCs.

A word on this clonotype: What it binds is unknown.

Trimming removed 2 bases from V and 4 bases from J, with 18 bases in between. CDR1 and CDR2 from the germline V gene are LGHDT and YNNKEL (reference sequence). The CDR3 spans 16 residues. Primed by a sample-barcoded 5' primer and a J-beta primer mix, a second PCR proceeded for about 7 to 11 cycles. TCRdb re-derived calls from the 5' RACE reads in MiXCR, one entry per CDR3 protein. The data contain 1,500,000 or so distinct CDR3 sequences, 59% of them singletons. The source is a man between 18 and 29 years old in good health. V is TRBV3-1 and J is TRBJ2-7; no firm D call. The sequenced sample consisted of blood. As DNA, the CDR3 is TGTGCCAGCAGCCAATTCCCCTCTGGGTACCGATACGAGCAGTACTTC. Amino acids: CASSQFPSGYRYEQYF.